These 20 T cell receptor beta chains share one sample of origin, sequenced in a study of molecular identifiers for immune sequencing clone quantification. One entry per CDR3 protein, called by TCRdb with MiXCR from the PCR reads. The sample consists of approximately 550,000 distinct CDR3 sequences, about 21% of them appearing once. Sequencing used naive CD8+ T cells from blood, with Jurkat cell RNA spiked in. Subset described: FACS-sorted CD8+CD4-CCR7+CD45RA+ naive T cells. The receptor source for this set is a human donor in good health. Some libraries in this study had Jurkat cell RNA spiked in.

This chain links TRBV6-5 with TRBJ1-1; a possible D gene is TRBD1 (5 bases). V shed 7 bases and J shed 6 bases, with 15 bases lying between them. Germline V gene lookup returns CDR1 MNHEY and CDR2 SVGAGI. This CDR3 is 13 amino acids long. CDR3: CASNLDSGAEAFF. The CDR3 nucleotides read TGTGCCAGCAATCTCGACAGCGGAGCTGAAGCTTTCTTT.

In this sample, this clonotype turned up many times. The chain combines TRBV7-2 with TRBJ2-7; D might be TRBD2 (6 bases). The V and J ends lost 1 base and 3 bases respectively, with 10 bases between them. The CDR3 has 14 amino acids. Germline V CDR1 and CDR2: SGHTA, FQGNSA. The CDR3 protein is CASSLVGGNYEQYF. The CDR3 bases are TGTGCCAGCAGCTTAGTGGGCGGGAACTACGAGCAGTACTTC.

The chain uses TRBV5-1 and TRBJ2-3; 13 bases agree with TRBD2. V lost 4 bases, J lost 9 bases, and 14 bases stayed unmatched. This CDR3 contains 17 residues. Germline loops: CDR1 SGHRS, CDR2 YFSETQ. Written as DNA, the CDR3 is TGCGCCAGCAGCGGGACTAGCGGGGAGTGGACTTCGGGAACGCAGTATTTT. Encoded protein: CASSGTSGEWTSGTQYF.

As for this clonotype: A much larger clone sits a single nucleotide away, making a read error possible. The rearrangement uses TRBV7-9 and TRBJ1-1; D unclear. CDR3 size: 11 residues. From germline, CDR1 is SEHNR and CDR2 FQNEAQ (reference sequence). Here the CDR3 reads CAGSLRVDAFF. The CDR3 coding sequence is TGTGCCGGCAGCTTACGGGTTGACGCTTTCTTT. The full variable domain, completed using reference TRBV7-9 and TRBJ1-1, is DTGVSQNPRHKITKRGQNVTFRCDPISEHNRLYWYRQTLGQGPEFLTYFQNEAQLEKSRLLSDRFSAERPKGSFSTLEIQRTEQGDSAMYLCAGSLRVDAFFGQGTRLTVV.

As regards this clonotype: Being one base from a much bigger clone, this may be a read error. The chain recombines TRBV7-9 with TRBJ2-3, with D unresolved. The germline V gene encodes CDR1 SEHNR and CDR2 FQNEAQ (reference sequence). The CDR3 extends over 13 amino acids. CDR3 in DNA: TGTGGCAGCAGCTTATCTGAGAAAAATACGCAGTATTTT. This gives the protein CGSSLSEKNTQYF.

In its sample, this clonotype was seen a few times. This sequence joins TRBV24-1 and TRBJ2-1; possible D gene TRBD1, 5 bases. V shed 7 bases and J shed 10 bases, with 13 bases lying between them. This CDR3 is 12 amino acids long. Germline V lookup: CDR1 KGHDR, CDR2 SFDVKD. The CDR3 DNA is TGTGCCACCAGCCTAGGCAGGGTAGAGCAGTTCTTC. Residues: CATSLGRVEQFF.

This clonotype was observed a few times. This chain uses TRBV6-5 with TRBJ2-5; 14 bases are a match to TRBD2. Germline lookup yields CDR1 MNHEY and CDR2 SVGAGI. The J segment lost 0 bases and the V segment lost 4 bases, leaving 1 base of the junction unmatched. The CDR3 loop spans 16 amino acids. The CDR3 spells CASSWTSGRYQETQYF. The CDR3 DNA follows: TGTGCCAGCAGTTGGACTAGCGGGAGGTACCAAGAGACCCAGTACTTC.

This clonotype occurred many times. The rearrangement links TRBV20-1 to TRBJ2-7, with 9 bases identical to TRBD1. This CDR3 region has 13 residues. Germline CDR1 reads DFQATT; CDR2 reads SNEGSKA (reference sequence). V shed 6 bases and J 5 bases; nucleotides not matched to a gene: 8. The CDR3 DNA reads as TGCAGTGCATCCGGGACAGGGTCCAACGAGCAGTACTTC. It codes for CSASGTGSNEQYF.

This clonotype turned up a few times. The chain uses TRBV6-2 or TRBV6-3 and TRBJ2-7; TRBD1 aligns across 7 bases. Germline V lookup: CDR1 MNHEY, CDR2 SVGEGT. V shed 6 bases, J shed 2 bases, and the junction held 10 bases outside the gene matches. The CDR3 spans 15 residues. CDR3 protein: CASRDRTGVAYEQYF. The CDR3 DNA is TGTGCCAGCAGAGACCGTACAGGGGTTGCCTACGAGCAGTACTTC.

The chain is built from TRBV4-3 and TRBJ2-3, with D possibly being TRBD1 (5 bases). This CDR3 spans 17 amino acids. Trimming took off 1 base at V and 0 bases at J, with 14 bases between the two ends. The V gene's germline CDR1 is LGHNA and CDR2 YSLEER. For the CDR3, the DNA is TGCGCCAGCAGCCAAGCGAGGACATCCACTAGCACAGATACGCAGTATTTT. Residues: CASSQARTSTSTDTQYF.

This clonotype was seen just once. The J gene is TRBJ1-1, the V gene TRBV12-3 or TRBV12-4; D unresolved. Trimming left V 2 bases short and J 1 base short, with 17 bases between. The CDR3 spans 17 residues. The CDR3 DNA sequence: TGTGCCAGCAGTTTAATCTGGACGGAATTTACGAACACTGAAGCTTTCTTT. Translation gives CASSLIWTEFTNTEAFF.

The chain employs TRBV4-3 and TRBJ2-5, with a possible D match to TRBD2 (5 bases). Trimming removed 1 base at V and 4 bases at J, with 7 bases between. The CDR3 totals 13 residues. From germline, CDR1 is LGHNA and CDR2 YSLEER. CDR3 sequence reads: CASSQVRGETQYF. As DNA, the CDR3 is TGCGCCAGCAGCCAAGTTCGGGGAGAGACCCAGTACTTC.

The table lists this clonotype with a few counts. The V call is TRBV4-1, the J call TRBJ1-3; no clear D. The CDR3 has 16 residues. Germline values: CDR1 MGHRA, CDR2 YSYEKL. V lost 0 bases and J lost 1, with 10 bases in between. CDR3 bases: TGCGCCAGCAGCCAAGAGCCGGGGTTGTCTGGAAACACCATATATTTT. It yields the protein CASSQEPGLSGNTIYF.

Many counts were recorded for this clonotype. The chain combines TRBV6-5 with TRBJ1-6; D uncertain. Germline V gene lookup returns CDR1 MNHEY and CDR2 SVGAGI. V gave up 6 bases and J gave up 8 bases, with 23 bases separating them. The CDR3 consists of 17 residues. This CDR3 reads CASSKSVEPKGDSPLHF. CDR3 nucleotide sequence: TGTGCCAGCAGCAAATCCGTCGAACCAAAGGGTGATTCACCCCTCCACTTT.

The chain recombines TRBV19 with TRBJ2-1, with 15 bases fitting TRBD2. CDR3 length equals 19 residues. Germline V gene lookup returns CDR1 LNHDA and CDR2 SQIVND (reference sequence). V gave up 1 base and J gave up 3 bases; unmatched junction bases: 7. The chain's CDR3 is CASSIVGLAGGGFYNEQFF. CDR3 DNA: TGTGCCAGTAGTATAGTAGGACTAGCGGGGGGGGGTTTCTACAATGAGCAGTTCTTC.

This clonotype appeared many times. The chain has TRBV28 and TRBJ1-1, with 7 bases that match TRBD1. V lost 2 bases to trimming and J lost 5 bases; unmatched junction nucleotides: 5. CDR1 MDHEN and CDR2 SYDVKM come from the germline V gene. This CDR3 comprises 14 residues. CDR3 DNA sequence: TGTGCCAGCAGTTTAACCAGGGGGGGGACTGAAGCTTTCTTT. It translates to CASSLTRGGTEAFF.

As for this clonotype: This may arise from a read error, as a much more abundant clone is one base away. The CDR3 nucleotides are TGCAGTGCTAGAGATCTCTATACCGGGAGGGGGAGTGGAGAGACCCAGTACTTC. Translation: CSARDLYTGRGSGETQYF. The rearrangement joins TRBV20-1 to TRBJ2-5; 8 bases are a match to TRBD2. The CDR3 sequence is 18 residues long. Losses at the gene ends were 0 bases for V and 4 bases for J; bases not matched to a gene: 16. CDR1 is DFQATT, CDR2 SNEGSKA, per germline (reference sequence).

The CDR3 bases are TGTGCCAGCAGCTTAGGGGTGGGCACCCCGACTGAAGCTTTCTTT. Protein product: CASSLGVGTPTEAFF. The V and J genes are TRBV7-3 and TRBJ1-1, with unresolved D. The CDR3 length is 15 residues. V gave up 2 bases and J gave up 5 bases, with 15 bases separating them. Germline V lookup: CDR1 SGHTA, CDR2 FQGTGA.

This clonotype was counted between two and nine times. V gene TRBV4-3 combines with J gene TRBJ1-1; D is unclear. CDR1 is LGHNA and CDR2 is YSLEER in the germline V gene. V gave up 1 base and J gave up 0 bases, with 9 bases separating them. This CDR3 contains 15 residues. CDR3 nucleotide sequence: TGCGCCAGCAGCCAAGGTTCCGGAATGAACACTGAAGCTTTCTTT. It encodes CASSQGSGMNTEAFF.

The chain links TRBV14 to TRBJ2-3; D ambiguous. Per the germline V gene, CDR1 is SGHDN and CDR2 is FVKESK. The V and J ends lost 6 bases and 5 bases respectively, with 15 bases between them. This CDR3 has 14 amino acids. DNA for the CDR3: TGTGCCAGCAGTTTACTTGCCGGCCGAGATACGCAGTATTTT. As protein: CASSLLAGRDTQYF. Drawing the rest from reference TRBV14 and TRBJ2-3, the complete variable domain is EAGVTQFPSHSVIEKGQTVTLRCDPISGHDNLYWYRRVMGKEIKFLLHFVKESKQDESGMPNNRFLAERTGGTYSTLKVQPAELEDSGVYFCASSLLAGRDTQYFGPGTRLTVL.